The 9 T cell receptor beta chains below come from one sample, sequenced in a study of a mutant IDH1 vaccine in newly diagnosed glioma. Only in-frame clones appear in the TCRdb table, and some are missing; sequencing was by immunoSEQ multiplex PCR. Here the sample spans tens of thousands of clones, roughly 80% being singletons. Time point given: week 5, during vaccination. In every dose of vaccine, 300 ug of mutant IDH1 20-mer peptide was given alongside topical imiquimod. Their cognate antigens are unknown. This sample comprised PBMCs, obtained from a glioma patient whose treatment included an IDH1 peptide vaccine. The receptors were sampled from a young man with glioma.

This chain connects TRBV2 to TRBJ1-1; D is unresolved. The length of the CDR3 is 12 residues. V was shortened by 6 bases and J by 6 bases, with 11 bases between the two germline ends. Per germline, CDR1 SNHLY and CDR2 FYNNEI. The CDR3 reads CASRSASAEAFF. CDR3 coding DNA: TGTGCCAGCAGAAGTGCTTCCGCTGAAGCTTTCTTT.

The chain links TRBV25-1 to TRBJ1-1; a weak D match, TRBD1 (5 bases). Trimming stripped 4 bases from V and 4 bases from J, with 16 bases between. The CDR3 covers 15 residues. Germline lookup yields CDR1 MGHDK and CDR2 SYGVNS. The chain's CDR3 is CASSALLGGGTEAFF. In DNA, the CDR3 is TGTGCCAGCAGTGCTCTTCTTGGGGGAGGCACTGAAGCTTTCTTT.

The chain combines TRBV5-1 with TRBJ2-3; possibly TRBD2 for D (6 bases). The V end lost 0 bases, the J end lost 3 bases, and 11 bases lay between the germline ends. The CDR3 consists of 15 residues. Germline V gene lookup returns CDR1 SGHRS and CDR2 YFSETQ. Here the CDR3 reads CASSLDGTSTDTQYF. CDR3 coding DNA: TGCGCCAGCAGCTTGGATGGGACTTCAACAGATACGCAGTATTTT.

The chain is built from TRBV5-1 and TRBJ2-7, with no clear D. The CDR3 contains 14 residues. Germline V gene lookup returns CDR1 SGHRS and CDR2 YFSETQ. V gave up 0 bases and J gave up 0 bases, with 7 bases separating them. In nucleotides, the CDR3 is TGCGCCAGCAGCTTGGGACCTACCTCCTACGAGCAGTACTTC. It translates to CASSLGPTSYEQYF.

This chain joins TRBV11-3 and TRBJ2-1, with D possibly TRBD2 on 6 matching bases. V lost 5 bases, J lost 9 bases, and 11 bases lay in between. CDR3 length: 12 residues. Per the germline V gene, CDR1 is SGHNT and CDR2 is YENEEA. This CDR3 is CASSRLGGEQFF. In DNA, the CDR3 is TGTGCCAGCAGCCGACTAGGCGGTGAGCAGTTCTTC.

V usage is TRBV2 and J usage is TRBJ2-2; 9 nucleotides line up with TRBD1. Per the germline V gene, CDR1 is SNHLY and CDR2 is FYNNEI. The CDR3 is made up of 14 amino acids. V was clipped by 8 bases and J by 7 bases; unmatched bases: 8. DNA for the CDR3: TGTGCCAGCGGCTCTGGGACAGGGCGCGGGGAGCTGTTTTTT. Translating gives CASGSGTGRGELFF.

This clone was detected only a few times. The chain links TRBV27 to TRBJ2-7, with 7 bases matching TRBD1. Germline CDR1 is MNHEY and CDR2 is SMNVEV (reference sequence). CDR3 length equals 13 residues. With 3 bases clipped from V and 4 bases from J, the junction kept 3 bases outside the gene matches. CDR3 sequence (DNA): TGTGCCAGCAGTTTTGAGACAGGGTACGAGCAGTACTTC. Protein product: CASSFETGYEQYF.

The CDR3 DNA reads TGTGCCAGCAGCTCCCCGAGGGGCGGTACGCAGTATTTT. Protein product: CASSSPRGGTQYF. This chain links TRBV9 with TRBJ2-3; TRBD1 or TRBD2 may be the D gene (5 bases each). CDR3 size: 13 residues. Trimming took 4 bases from V and 8 from J, leaving 14 bases between them. CDR1 is SGDLS and CDR2 is YYNGEE in the germline V gene.

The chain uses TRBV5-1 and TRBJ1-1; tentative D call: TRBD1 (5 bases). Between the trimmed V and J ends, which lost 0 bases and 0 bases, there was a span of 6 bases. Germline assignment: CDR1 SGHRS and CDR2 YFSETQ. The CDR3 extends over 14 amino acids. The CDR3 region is CASSLDRMNTEAFF. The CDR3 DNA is TGCGCCAGCAGCTTGGACAGGATGAACACTGAAGCTTTCTTT.